This T cell receptor (beta chain) was sequenced during a study of beta chain features in type 1 diabetes. Remarks on this clone: Its antigen remains unknown.

Notes on the study in general: High-TCR-expressing cells could be over-represented by cDNA sequencing. TCRB repertoires of naive, central memory and Treg cells appeared more similar among patients than among healthy donors.

The CDR3 is made up of 14 amino acids. V dropped 6 bases and J dropped 1; count of bases not matched to a gene: 6. CDR1 and CDR2 from the germline V gene are MNHEY and SVGAGI. All of the isolated RNA was reverse transcribed, so expressed TCRB transcripts were sequenced. Profiled with immunoSEQ multiplex PCR; TCRdb holds only in-frame clones, not every one. The data show over 300,000 clones, 7.5% to 9% seen once. The sample taken for sequencing was central memory CD4+ T cells from blood. This TCR was sampled from a woman aged 18-30 years in good health. The genes are TRBV6-5 and TRBJ2-7, with TRBD2 matching 7 bases. CDR3 sequence: CASSPGLLSYEQYF. Here the CDR3 DNA reads TGTGCCAGCAGCCCGGGACTACTATCCTACGAGCAGTACTTC.